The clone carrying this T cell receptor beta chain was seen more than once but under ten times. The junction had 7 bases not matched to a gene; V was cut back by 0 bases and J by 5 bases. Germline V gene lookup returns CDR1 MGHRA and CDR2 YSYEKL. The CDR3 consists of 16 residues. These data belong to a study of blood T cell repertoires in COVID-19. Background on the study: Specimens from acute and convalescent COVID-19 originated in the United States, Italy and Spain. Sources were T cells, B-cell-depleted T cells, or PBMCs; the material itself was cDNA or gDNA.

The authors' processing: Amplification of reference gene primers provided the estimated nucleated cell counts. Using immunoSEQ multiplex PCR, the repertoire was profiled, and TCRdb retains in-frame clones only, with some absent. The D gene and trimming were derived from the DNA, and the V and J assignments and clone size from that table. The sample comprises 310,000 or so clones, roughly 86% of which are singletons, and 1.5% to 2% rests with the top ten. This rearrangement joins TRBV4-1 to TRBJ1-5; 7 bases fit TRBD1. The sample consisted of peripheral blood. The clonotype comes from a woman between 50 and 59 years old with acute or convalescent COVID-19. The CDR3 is CASSQDQGGYYQPQHF. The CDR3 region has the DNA TGCGCCAGCAGCCAAGATCAGGGGGGATATTATCAGCCCCAGCATTTT.